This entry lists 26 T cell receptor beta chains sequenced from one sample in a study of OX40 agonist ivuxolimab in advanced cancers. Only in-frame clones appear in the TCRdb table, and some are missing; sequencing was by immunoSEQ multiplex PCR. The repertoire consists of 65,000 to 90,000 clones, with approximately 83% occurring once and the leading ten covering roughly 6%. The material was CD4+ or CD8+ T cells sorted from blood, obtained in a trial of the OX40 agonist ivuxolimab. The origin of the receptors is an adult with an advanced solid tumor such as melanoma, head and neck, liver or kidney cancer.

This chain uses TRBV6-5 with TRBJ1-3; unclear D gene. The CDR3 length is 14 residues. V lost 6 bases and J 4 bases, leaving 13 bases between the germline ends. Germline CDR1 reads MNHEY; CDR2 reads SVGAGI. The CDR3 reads CASSRGLTGNTIYF. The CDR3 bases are TGTGCCAGCAGCCGAGGCCTGACAGGAAACACCATATATTTT.

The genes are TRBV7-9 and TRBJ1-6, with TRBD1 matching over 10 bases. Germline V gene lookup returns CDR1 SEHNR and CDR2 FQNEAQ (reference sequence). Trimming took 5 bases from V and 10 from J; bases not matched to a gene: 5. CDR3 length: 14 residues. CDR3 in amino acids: CASSPGTGESPLHF. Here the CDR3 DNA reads TGTGCCAGCAGCCCAGGGACAGGGGAGTCACCCCTCCACTTT.

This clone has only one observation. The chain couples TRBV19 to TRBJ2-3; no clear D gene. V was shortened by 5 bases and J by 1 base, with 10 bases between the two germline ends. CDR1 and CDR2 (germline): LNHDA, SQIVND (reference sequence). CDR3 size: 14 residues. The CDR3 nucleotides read TGTGCCAGTAGTCTGCGGCAACGCACAGATACGCAGTATTTT. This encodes CASSLRQRTDTQYF.

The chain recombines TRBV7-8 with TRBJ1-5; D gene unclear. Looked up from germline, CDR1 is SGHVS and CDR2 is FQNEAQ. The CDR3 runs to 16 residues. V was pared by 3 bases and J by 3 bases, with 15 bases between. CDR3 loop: CASSLGTGSVNQPQHF. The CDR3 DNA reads TGTGCCAGCAGCTTGGGAACGGGGTCGGTCAATCAGCCCCAGCATTTT. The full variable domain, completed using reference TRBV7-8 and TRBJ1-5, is GAGVSQSPRYKVAKRGQDVALRCDPISGHVSLFWYQQALGQGPEFLTYFQNEAQLDKSGLPSDRFFAERPEGSVSTLKIQRTQQEDSAVYLCASSLGTGSVNQPQHFGDGTRLSIL.

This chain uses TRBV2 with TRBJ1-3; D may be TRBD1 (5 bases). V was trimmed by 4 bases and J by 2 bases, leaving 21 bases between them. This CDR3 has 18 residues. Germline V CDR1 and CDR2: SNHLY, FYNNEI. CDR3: CASSVRRVGREPGNTIYF. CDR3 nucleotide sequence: TGTGCCAGCAGTGTTCGGCGGGTTGGCAGGGAGCCTGGAAACACCATATATTTT.

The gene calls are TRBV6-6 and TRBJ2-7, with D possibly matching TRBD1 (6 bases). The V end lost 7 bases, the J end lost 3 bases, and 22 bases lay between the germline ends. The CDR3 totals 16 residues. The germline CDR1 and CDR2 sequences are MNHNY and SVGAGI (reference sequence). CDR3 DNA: TGTGCCAGCAACACGGCCATCAGGGGAGCCTACTACGAGCAGTACTTC. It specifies CASNTAIRGAYYEQYF.

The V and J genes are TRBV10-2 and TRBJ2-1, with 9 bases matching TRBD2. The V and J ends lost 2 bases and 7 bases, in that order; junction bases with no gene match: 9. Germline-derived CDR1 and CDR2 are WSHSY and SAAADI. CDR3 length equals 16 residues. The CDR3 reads CASSESWREGANEQFF. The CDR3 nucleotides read TGCGCCAGCAGTGAGAGTTGGCGGGAGGGGGCGAATGAGCAGTTCTTC.

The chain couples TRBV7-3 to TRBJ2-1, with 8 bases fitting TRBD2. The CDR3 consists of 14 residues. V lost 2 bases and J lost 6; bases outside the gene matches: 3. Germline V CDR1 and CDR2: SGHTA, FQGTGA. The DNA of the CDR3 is TGTGCCAGCAGCTTAGTAGCGGGGTCCAATGAGCAGTTCTTC. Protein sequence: CASSLVAGSNEQFF.

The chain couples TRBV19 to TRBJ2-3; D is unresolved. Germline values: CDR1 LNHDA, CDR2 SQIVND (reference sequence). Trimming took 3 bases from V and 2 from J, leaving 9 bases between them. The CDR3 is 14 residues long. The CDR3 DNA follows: TGTGCCAGTAGTATGCGCGCGACCACAGATACGCAGTATTTT. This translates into CASSMRATTDTQYF.

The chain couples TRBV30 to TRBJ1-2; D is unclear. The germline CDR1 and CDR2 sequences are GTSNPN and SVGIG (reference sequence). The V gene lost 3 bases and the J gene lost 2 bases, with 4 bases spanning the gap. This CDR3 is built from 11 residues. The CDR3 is CAWRENYGYTF. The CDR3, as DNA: TGTGCCTGGAGAGAGAACTATGGCTACACCTTC.

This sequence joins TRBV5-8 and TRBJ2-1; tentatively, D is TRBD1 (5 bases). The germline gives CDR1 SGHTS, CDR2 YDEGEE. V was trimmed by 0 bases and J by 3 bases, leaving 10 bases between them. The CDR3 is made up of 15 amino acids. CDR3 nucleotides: TGTGCCAGCAGCTTGGGTCAGGGAAGCTACAATGAGCAGTTCTTC. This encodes CASSLGQGSYNEQFF.

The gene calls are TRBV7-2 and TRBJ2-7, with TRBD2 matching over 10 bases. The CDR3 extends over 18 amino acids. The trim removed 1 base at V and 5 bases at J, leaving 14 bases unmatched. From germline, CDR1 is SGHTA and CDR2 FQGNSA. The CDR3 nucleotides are TGTGCCAGCAGCTTAGGGTTTATGGGAGCGGGGGGGAGCCACGAGCAGTACTTC. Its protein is CASSLGFMGAGGSHEQYF.

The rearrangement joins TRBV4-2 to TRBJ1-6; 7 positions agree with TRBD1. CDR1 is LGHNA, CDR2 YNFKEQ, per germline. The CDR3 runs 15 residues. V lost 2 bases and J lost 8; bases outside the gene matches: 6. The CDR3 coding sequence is TGTGCCAGCAGCCAATCTGACAGGGAGGATTCACCCCTCCACTTT. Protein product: CASSQSDREDSPLHF.

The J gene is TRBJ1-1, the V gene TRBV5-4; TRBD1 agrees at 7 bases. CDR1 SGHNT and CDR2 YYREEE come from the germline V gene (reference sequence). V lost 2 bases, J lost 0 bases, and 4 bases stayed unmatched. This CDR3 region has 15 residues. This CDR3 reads CASSFRTGLNTEAFF. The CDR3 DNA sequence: TGTGCCAGCAGCTTCCGGACAGGATTGAACACTGAAGCTTTCTTT.

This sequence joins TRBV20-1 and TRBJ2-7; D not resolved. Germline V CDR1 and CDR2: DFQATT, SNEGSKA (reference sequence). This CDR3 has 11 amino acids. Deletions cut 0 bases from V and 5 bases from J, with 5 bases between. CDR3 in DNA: TGCAGTGCTAGAGATCTAGACGAGCAGTACTTC. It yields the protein CSARDLDEQYF.

CDR3 in amino acids: CASSFKSGNSPLHF. Here the CDR3 DNA reads TGTGCCAGCAGTTTTAAATCGGGGAATTCACCCCTCCACTTT. This sequence joins TRBV27 and TRBJ1-6, with D hard to call. This CDR3 contains 14 residues. CDR1 and CDR2 (germline): MNHEY, SMNVEV (reference sequence). V was trimmed by 3 bases and J by 7 bases, leaving 10 bases between them.

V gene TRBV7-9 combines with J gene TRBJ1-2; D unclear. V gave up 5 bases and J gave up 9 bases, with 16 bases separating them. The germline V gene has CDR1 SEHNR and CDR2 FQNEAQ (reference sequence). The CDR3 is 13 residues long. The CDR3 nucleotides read TGTGCCAGCAGCCCCCAAGACGAGGCCAGCTACACCTTC. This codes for CASSPQDEASYTF.

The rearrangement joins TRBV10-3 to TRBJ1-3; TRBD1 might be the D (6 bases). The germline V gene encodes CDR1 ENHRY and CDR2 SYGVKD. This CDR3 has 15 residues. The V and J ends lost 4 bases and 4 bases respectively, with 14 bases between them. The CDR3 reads CAISGDIEGGNTIYF. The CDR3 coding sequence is TGTGCCATCAGTGGGGACATTGAGGGGGGAAACACCATATATTTT.

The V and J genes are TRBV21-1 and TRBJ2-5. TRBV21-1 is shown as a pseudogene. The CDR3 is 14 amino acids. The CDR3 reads CASSPPVGKETQYF. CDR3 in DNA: TGTGCCAGCAGTCCACCAGTAGGCAAAGAGACCCAGTACTTC.

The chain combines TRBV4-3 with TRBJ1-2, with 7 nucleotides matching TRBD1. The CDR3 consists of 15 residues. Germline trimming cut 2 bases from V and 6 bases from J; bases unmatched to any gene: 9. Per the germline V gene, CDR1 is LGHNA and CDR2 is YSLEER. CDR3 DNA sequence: TGCGCCAGCAGCCAAATGCCACAGGGGTTTCATGGCTACACCTTC. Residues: CASSQMPQGFHGYTF.

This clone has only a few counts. DNA of the CDR3: TGTGCCAGCAGCACCGGGAGCTACGAGCAGTACTTC. Encoded protein: CASSTGSYEQYF. This chain links TRBV21-1 with TRBJ2-7; the table's D call TRBD2 went unverified against the DNA. TRBV21-1 is marked as a pseudogene. This CDR3 spans 12 amino acids.

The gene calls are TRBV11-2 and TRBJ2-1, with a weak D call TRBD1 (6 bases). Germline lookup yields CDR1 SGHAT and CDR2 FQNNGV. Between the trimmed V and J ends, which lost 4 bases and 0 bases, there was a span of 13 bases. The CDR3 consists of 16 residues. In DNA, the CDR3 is TGTGCCAGCAGCTCCACTAGGGGGAGCTCCTACAATGAGCAGTTCTTC. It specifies CASSSTRGSSYNEQFF.

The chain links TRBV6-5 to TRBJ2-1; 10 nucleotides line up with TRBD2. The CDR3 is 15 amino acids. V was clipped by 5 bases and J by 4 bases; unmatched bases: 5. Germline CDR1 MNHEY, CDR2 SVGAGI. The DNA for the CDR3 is TGTGCCAGCAGTCCAGCGGGGGGGCAATACAATGAGCAGTTCTTC. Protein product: CASSPAGGQYNEQFF.

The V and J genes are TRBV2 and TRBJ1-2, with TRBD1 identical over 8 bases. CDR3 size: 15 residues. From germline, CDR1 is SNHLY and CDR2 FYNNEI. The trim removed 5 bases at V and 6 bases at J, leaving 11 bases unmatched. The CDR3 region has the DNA TGTGCCAGCAGTTACTCCAGGACAGGGAGGGATGGCTACACCTTC. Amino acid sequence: CASSYSRTGRDGYTF.

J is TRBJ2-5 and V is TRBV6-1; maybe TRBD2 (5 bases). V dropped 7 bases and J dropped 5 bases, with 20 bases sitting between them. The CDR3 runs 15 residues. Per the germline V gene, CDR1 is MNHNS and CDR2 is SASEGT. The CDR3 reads CASIRELSEYETQYF. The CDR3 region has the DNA TGTGCCAGCATAAGGGAACTTAGCGAATACGAGACCCAGTACTTC.

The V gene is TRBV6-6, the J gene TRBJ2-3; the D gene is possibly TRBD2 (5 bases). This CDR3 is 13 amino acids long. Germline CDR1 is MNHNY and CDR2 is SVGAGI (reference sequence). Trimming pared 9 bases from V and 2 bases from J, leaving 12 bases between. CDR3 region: CASSADFTDTQYF. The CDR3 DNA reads TGTGCCAGTTCAGCGGATTTCACAGATACGCAGTATTTT.